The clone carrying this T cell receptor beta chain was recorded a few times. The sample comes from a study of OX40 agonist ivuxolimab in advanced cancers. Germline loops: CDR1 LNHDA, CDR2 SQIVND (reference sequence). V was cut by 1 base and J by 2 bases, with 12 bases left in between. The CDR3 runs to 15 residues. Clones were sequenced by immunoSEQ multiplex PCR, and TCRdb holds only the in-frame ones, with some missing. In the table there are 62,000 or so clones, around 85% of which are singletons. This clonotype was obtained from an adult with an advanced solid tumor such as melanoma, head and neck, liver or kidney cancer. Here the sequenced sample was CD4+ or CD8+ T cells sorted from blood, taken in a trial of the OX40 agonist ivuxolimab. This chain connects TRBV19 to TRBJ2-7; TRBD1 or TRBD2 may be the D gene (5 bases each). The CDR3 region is CASSIVQGEAYEQYF. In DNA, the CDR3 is TGTGCCAGTAGTATAGTGCAGGGAGAGGCCTACGAGCAGTACTTC.